Below, one T cell receptor beta chain is given with its context. Its matching antigen is unknown. This record comes from a study of T cells in Graves' hyperthyroidism and ophthalmopathy. This CDR3 is built from 16 residues. The V segment lost 0 bases and the J segment 2 bases; nucleotides outside the gene matches: 5. Germline V gives CDR1 SGDLS, CDR2 YYNGEE. Regarding the study as a whole: A model built on 13 V-J features separated ophthalmopathy from stable hyperthyroidism. Prediction of ophthalmopathy progression came a median around 6.1 months pre-onset.

The CDR3 regions of TCR beta were amplified from RNA transcripts. TCR CDR3 regions were first amplified by RT-PCR with HTBI primers. A single record per CDR3 protein comes from TCRdb applying MiXCR to the multiplex PCR reads. The sample consists of about 720,000 distinct CDR3 sequences, about 15% of them appearing once. Investigators excluded patients with uncontrolled infection, other autoimmune disease, pregnancy or lactation. Every diagnosis used clinical symptoms, serum thyroxine and TRAb, thyroid ultrasound and orbital computed tomography. This TCR came from a man younger than 35 with Graves' hyperthyroidism. Sequencing input: blood. The V gene is TRBV9, the J gene TRBJ2-1; 7 bases are shared with TRBD2. The CDR3 DNA reads as TGTGCCAGCAGCGTAGTACCGGGAGGAACCTACAATGAGCAGTTCTTC. Amino acids: CASSVVPGGTYNEQFF. The full variable domain, completed using reference TRBV9 and TRBJ2-1, is DSGVTQTPKHLITATGQRVTLRCSPRSGDLSVYWYQQSLDQGLQFLIQYYNGEERAKGNILERFSAQQFPDLHSELNLSSLELGDSALYFCASSVVPGGTYNEQFFGPGTRLTVL.